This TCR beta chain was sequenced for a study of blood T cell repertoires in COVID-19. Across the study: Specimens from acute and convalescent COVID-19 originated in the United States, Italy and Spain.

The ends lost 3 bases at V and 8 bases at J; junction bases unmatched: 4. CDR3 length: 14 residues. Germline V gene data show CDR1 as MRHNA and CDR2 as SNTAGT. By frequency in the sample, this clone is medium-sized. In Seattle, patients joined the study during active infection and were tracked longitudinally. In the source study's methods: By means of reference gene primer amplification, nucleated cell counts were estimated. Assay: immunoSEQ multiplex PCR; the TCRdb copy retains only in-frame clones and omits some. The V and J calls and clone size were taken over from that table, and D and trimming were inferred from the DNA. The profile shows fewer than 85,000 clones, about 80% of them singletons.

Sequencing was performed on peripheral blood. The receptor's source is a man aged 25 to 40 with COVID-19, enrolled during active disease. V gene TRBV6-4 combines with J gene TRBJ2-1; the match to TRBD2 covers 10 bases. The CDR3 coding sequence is TGTGCCAGCAGTGAGCCTAGCGGGAGCGATGAGCAGTTCTTC. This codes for CASSEPSGSDEQFF.